This entry lists 17 T cell receptor beta chains sequenced from one sample in a study of early T cells in non-severe SARS-CoV-2 infection. TCRdb ran MiXCR on the 5' RACE reads and lists one entry per CDR3 protein. The profile covers roughly 120,000 distinct CDR3 sequences, with over 9.5% appearing a single time and 3.5% to 4% taken by the ten largest. Sequencing was performed on whole blood, taken at baseline. The source of these receptors is an adult who was a healthcare worker with PCR-confirmed SARS-CoV-2 infection or an uninfected control (not recorded which).

The chain joins TRBV28 to TRBJ1-2; no definite D call. This CDR3 is 11 amino acids long. Germline lookup yields CDR1 MDHEN and CDR2 SYDVKM. V was cut by 8 bases and J by 0 bases, with 4 bases left in between. Written as DNA, the CDR3 is TGTGCCAGCGGGCCTAACTATGGCTACACCTTC. Translation: CASGPNYGYTF.

The chain is built from TRBV13 and TRBJ2-7; 7 bases line up with TRBD1. The ends lost 4 bases at V and 4 bases at J; junction bases unmatched: 4. Germline V gene data show CDR1 as PRHDT and CDR2 as FYEKMQ (reference sequence). CDR3 length: 13 amino acids. CDR3: CASSSRTGYEQYF. CDR3 in DNA: TGTGCCAGCAGCTCCAGGACAGGATACGAGCAGTACTTC.

The chain carries TRBV3-2 and TRBJ2-1; TRBD1 reflects the table's D call only, with no check against the DNA. TRBV3-2 is reported as a pseudogene. The CDR3 is 16 residues long. CDR3 amino acids: CASSQDRDRGSYEQFF. CDR3 nucleotide sequence: TGTGCCAGCAGCCAAGATAGGGACAGGGGCTCGTATGAGCAGTTCTTC.

CDR3 amino acids: CSVEGRTGDGYTF. The DNA for the CDR3 is TGCAGCGTTGAAGGGAGGACAGGGGATGGCTACACCTTC. V is TRBV29-1 and J is TRBJ1-2, with TRBD1 matching over 9 bases. This CDR3 contains 13 residues. From germline, CDR1 is SQVTM and CDR2 ANQGSEA. J lost 6 bases, V lost 1 base, and 3 bases had no gene match.

This clonotype came up a few times. The chain recombines TRBV12-5 with TRBJ1-2; D is ambiguous. The CDR3 covers 14 residues. Germline CDR1 is LGHNT and CDR2 is FRNRAP. V was pared by 9 bases and J by 3 bases, with 17 bases between. Here the CDR3 reads CASGFREGDYGYTF. Written as DNA, the CDR3 is TGTGCTAGCGGATTTAGGGAGGGAGACTATGGCTACACCTTC.

This clonotype showed up just a few times. This rearrangement joins TRBV7-8 to TRBJ1-1; D unresolved. The CDR3 consists of 13 residues. The V gene lost 11 bases and the J gene lost 1 base, with 14 bases spanning the gap. Per the germline V gene, CDR1 is SGHVS and CDR2 is FQNEAQ. CDR3 in amino acids: CACGSGPNTEAFF. CDR3 in DNA: TGTGCCTGCGGCTCTGGGCCGAACACTGAAGCTTTCTTT.

Ten or more counts support this clonotype. J is TRBJ2-1 and V is TRBV7-3; no definite D call. Germline V gene lookup returns CDR1 SGHTA and CDR2 FQGTGA. The V gene lost 6 bases and the J gene lost 5 bases, with 8 bases spanning the gap. The CDR3 is 12 amino acids. The chain's CDR3 is CASRGIDNEQFF. The CDR3 DNA is TGTGCCAGCAGGGGGATCGACAATGAGCAGTTCTTC. Supplemented by reference TRBV7-3 and TRBJ2-1, the full variable domain reads GAGVSQTPSNKVTEKGKYVELRCDPISGHTALYWYRQSLGQGPEFLIYFQGTGAADDSGLPNDRFFAVRPEGSVSTLKIQRTERGDSAVYLCASRGIDNEQFFGPGTRLTVL.

This clonotype was seen only a few times. The chain combines TRBV12-3 or TRBV12-4 with TRBJ1-4; no reliable D call. V was shortened by 2 bases and J by 3 bases, with 10 bases between the two germline ends. This CDR3 has 15 residues. The CDR3 coding sequence is TGTGCCAGCAGTTTACAGACGGCTCCTAATGAAAAACTGTTTTTT. This codes for CASSLQTAPNEKLFF.

The chain joins TRBV29-1 to TRBJ2-7, with D possibly being TRBD2 (5 bases). The V and J ends lost 7 bases and 7 bases respectively, with 17 bases between them. The germline V gene has CDR1 SQVTM and CDR2 ANQGSEA. The CDR3 totals 12 residues. DNA of the CDR3: TGCAGCGCCGGCTCGACCTCGGGAGAGCAGTACTTC. This translates into CSAGSTSGEQYF.

The chain has TRBV7-2 and TRBJ2-7; TRBD2 is a possible D gene (5 bases). Germline V gives CDR1 SGHTA, CDR2 FQGNSA. Trimming stripped 5 bases from V and 5 bases from J, with 19 bases between. The CDR3 is made up of 15 amino acids. The CDR3 sequence: CASSRRQIAINEQYF. CDR3 DNA: TGTGCCAGCAGCCGCCGACAAATAGCGATCAACGAGCAGTACTTC.

The chain combines TRBV19 with TRBJ2-3; 12 positions match TRBD2. This CDR3 is 16 amino acids long. J was trimmed by 2 bases and V by 5 bases; bases with no gene match: 5. Germline V gene lookup returns CDR1 LNHDA and CDR2 SQIVND (reference sequence). CDR3 loop: CASSELAGGPTDTQYF. CDR3 in DNA: TGTGCCAGTAGTGAACTAGCGGGAGGCCCCACAGATACGCAGTATTTT.

This rearrangement joins TRBV4-1 to TRBJ2-7, with TRBD2 matching 11 bases. The CDR3 has 16 amino acids. Germline assignment: CDR1 MGHRA and CDR2 YSYEKL. Trimming took 1 base from V and 0 from J; bases not matched to a gene: 2. CDR3 coding DNA: TGCGCCAGCAGCCAAGTTCTAGCGGGAGGCTCCTACGAGCAGTACTTC. Its translation is CASSQVLAGGSYEQYF.

The chain carries TRBV12-3 or TRBV12-4 and TRBJ1-1, with D possibly being TRBD1 (6 bases). V was cut by 5 bases and J by 1 base, with 14 bases left in between. The CDR3 runs 15 residues. The DNA of the CDR3 is TGTGCCAGCAGTACCAACAGGGTACCGAACACTGAAGCTTTCTTT. Its protein product is CASSTNRVPNTEAFF.

Many counts were recorded for this clonotype. V and J are TRBV24-1 and TRBJ1-1; D is perhaps TRBD1 (5 bases). CDR1 KGHDR and CDR2 SFDVKD come from the germline V gene. The CDR3 totals 11 residues. V was shortened by 3 bases and J by 7 bases, with 5 bases between the two germline ends. The CDR3 sequence: CATSDRGEAFF. CDR3 sequence (DNA): TGTGCCACCAGTGATAGGGGTGAAGCTTTCTTT.

The sample holds one count of this clonotype. The V and J genes are TRBV12-3 or TRBV12-4 and TRBJ1-2; maybe TRBD1 (6 bases). Trimming took off 11 bases at V and 5 bases at J, with 24 bases between the two ends. The CDR3 is 15 amino acids. This CDR3 reads CACSHWDKRRYGYTF. As DNA, the CDR3 is TGTGCCTGCTCCCACTGGGACAAGCGCCGATATGGCTACACCTTC.

This clonotype appeared many times. V gene TRBV29-1 combines with J gene TRBJ2-7; D not certain. CDR3 length equals 14 residues. Trimming removed 5 bases from V and 0 bases from J, with 14 bases in between. Germline V gene lookup returns CDR1 SQVTM and CDR2 ANQGSEA. Written as DNA, the CDR3 is TGCAGCGTTAGACTTTCTACCCACTCCTACGAGCAGTACTTC. Translated, it gives CSVRLSTHSYEQYF.

This clonotype showed up just a few times. The chain uses TRBV20-1 and TRBJ2-2; the D is unclear. Germline V gene sequence: CDR1 DFQATT, CDR2 SNEGSKA (reference sequence). The length of the CDR3 is 16 residues. Trimming shortened V by 3 bases and J by 1 base, and 15 bases separated the two germline ends. The CDR3 loop is CSASRKGYQNTGELFF. In DNA form, the CDR3 reads TGCAGTGCTAGCAGGAAGGGTTACCAGAACACCGGGGAGCTGTTTTTT.